The 7 T cell receptor beta chains listed next were all sequenced from one sample in a study of metastatic and nonmetastatic thyroid tumors (dated by TCRdb to the early 2020s). Receptor amplification or capture employed PCR. The instrument was an Illumina HiSeq 4000. TCRdb cleaned the public reads at Q25 with fastp, built clones with MiXCR and kept in-frame beta chains. The sample table holds about 16,000 clones, of which roughly an eighth were seen once. The top ten constitute about a sixth of the sample. No treatment had been received by any patient before thyroid surgery. Sequences were obtained from tumor tissue. These receptors originate from a female donor with papillary thyroid cancer or a benign thyroid nodule (not recorded which). Some clones in this sample may be carry-over from other donors' samples.

This clone was found many times. The chain has TRBV13 and TRBJ2-5, with D possibly being TRBD1 (6 bases). Germline V gives CDR1 PRHDT, CDR2 FYEKMQ (reference sequence). The CDR3 is 14 residues long. The V gene lost 6 bases and the J gene lost 5 bases, with 16 bases spanning the gap. CDR3 protein: CASSLPGGAETQYF. DNA of the CDR3: TGTGCCAGCAGTTTACCTGGGGGCGCGGAGACCCAGTACTTC.

In its sample, this clone was seen many times. The chain has TRBV20-1 and TRBJ2-5, with 8 bases identical to TRBD1. V was pared by 6 bases and J by 2 bases, with 14 bases of the junction left unmatched. In germline, CDR1 is DFQATT, CDR2 SNEGSKA (reference sequence). The CDR3 consists of 16 residues. The DNA of the CDR3 is TGCAGTGCGCAAGACAGGGGAGGCGTCACTCAAGAGACCCAGTACTTC. Protein product: CSAQDRGGVTQETQYF.

This clone has at least ten counts. Within the sample, other DNA sequences also encode this same CDR3. The chain links TRBV20-1 to TRBJ2-3; D uncertain. CDR1 and CDR2 from the germline V gene are DFQATT and SNEGSKA (reference sequence). Trimming left V 3 bases short and J 6 bases short, with 7 bases between. The CDR3 covers 11 residues. The CDR3 nucleotides read TGCAGTGCTAGGACAAGGGATACGCAGTATTTT. This gives the protein CSARTRDTQYF.

The gene calls are TRBV6-1 and TRBJ2-5, with D uncertain. The ends were cut back, 6 bases at V and 5 bases at J, with 7 bases in the middle. CDR1 is MNHNS, CDR2 SASEGT, per germline. The CDR3 is 11 amino acids. The DNA for the CDR3 is TGTGCCAGCAGCCATGCGGAGACCCAGTACTTC. This sequence encodes CASSHAETQYF.

In its sample, this clone was seen many times. The chain employs TRBV6-2 or TRBV6-3 and TRBJ1-6; 9 nucleotides line up with TRBD1. Germline trimming cut 4 bases from V and 9 bases from J; bases unmatched to any gene: 7. The germline gives CDR1 MNHEY, CDR2 SVGEGT. The CDR3 covers 15 residues. CDR3 coding DNA: TGTGCCAGCAGTTTTTGGGACAGGGAGACTTCACCCCTCCACTTT. As protein: CASSFWDRETSPLHF.

Ten or more counts support this clone. This CDR3 is also generated by other DNA sequences in the sample. In DNA, the CDR3 is TGTGCCAGTAGTATGTTCCGAGATCGACTCACTGAAGCTTTCTTT. Its protein product is CASSMFRDRLTEAFF. The gene calls are TRBV19 and TRBJ1-1; D remains unclear. This CDR3 region has 15 residues. Trimming pared 3 bases from V and 4 bases from J, leaving 15 bases between. Germline V lookup: CDR1 LNHDA, CDR2 SQIVND (reference sequence).

In this sample, this clone is medium-sized. V gene TRBV4-2 combines with J gene TRBJ2-3; 9 bases fit TRBD2. Germline V gene sequence: CDR1 LGHNA, CDR2 YNFKEQ. Trimming at V came to 4 bases and at J to 4 bases, leaving 12 bases not matched to a gene. This CDR3 comprises 17 residues. The CDR3 loop reads CASSLRLAASRADTQYF. In DNA form, the CDR3 reads TGTGCCAGCAGCCTCCGACTAGCGGCATCCCGGGCAGATACGCAGTATTTT.